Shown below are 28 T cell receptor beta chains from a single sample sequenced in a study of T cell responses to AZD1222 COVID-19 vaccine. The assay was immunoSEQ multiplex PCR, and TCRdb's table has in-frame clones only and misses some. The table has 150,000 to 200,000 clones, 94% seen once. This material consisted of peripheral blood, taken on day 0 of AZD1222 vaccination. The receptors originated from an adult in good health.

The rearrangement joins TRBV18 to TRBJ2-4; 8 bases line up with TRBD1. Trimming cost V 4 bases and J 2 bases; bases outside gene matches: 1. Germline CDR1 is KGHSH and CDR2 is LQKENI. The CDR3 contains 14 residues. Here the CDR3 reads CASSRTGSKNIQYF. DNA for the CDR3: TGTGCCAGCTCACGGACAGGGTCCAAAAACATTCAGTACTTC.

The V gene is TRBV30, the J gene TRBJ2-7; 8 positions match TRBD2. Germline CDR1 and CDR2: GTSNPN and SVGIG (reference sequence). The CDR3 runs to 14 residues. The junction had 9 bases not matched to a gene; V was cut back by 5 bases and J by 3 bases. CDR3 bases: TGTGCCTGGGCCATGGGGACTAGTCTCTACGAGCAGTACTTC. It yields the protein CAWAMGTSLYEQYF.

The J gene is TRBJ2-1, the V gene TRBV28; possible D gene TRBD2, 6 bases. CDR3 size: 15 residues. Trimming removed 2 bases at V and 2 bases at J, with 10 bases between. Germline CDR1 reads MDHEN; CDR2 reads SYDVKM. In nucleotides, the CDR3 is TGTGCCAGCAGTTTACGGCGGGACGCCTACAATGAGCAGTTCTTC. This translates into CASSLRRDAYNEQFF.

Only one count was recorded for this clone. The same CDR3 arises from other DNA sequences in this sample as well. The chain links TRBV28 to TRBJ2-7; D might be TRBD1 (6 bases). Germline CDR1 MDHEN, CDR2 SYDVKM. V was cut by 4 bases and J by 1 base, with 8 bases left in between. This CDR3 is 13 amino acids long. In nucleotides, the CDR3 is TGTGCCAGCAGTTCCGGACAGTCCTACGAGCAGTACTTC. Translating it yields CASSSGQSYEQYF.

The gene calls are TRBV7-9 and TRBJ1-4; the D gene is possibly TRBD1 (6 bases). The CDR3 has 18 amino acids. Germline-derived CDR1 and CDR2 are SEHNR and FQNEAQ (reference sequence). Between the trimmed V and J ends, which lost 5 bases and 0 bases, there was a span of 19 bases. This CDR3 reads CASSATGSLEATNEKLFF. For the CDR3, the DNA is TGTGCCAGCAGCGCGACAGGAAGTCTCGAGGCAACTAATGAAAAACTGTTTTTT.

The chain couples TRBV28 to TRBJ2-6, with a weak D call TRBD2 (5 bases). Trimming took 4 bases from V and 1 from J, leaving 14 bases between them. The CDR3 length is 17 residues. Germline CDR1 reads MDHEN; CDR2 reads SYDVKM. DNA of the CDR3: TGTGCCAGCAGTTCCAACCCAGGACTTTCTGGGGCCAACGTCCTGACTTTC. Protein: CASSSNPGLSGANVLTF.

The CDR3 protein is CASGDSPLHF. The CDR3 DNA follows: TGTGCCAGCGGAGATTCACCCCTCCACTTT. The rearrangement joins TRBV28 to TRBJ1-6; no firm D call. This CDR3 contains 10 residues. In germline, CDR1 is MDHEN, CDR2 SYDVKM. V dropped 8 bases and J dropped 8 bases, with 4 bases sitting between them. The whole variable domain, remainder taken from reference TRBV28 and TRBJ1-6, is DVKVTQSSRYLVKRTGEKVFLECVQDMDHENMFWYRQDPGLGLRLIYFSYDVKMKEKGDIPEGYSVSREKKERFSLILESASTNQTSMYLCASGDSPLHFGNGTRLTVT.

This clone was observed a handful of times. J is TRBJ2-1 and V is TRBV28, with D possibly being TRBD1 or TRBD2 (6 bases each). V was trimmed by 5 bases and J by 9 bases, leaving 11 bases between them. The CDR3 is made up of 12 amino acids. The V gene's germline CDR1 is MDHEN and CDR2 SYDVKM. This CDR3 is CASSAPGAEQFF. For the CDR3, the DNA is TGTGCCAGCAGTGCCCCGGGGGCTGAGCAGTTCTTC.

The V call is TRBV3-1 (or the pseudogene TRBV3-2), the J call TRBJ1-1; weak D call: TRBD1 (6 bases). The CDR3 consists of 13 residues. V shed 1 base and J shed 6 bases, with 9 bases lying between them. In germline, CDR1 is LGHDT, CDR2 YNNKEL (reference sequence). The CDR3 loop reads CASSQGGPAEAFF. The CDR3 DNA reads TGTGCCAGCAGCCAAGGGGGGCCGGCTGAAGCTTTCTTT.

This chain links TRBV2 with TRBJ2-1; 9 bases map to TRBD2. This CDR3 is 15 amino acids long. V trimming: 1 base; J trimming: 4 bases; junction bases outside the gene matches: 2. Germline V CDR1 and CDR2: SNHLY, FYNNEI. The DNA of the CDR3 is TGTGCCAGCAGTGAAGGCGGGAGGGATTACAATGAGCAGTTCTTC. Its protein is CASSEGGRDYNEQFF.

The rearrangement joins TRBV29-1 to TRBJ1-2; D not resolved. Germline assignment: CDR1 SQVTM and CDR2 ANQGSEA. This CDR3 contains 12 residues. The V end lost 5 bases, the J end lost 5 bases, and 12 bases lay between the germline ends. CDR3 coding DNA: TGCAGCGTTTCCCCTGGAGGGTATGGCTACACCTTC. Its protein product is CSVSPGGYGYTF.

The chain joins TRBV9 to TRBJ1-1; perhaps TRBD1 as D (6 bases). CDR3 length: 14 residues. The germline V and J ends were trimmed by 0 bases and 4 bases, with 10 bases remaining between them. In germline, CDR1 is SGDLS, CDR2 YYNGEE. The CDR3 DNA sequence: TGTGCCAGCAGCGTAGTTACAGGGAGCACTGAAGCTTTCTTT. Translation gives CASSVVTGSTEAFF. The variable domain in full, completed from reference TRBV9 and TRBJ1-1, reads DSGVTQTPKHLITATGQRVTLRCSPRSGDLSVYWYQQSLDQGLQFLIQYYNGEERAKGNILERFSAQQFPDLHSELNLSSLELGDSALYFCASSVVTGSTEAFFGQGTRLTVV.

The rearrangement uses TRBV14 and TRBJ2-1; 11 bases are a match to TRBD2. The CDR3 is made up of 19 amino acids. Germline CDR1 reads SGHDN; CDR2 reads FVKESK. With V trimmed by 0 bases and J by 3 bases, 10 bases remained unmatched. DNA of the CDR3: TGTGCCAGCAGCCAAGATCGGCTAGCGGGAGGTCCTTTCTACAATGAGCAGTTCTTC. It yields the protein CASSQDRLAGGPFYNEQFF. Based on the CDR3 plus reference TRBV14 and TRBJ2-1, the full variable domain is EAGVTQFPSHSVIEKGQTVTLRCDPISGHDNLYWYRRVMGKEIKFLLHFVKESKQDESGMPNNRFLAERTGGTYSTLKVQPAELEDSGVYFCASSQDRLAGGPFYNEQFFGPGTRLTVL.

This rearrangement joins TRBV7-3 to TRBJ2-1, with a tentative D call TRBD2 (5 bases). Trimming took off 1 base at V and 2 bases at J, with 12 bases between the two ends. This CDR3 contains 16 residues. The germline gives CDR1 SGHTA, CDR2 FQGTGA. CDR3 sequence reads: CASSLNALGAYNEQFF. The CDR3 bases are TGTGCCAGCAGCTTAAACGCTCTGGGAGCCTACAATGAGCAGTTCTTC.

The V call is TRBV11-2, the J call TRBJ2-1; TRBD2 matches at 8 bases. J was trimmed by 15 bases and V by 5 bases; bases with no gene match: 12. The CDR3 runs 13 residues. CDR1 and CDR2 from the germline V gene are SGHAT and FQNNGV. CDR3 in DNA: TGTGCCAGCAGCCTTTTCTCTGAGACTAGCGTGTTCTTC. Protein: CASSLFSETSVFF.

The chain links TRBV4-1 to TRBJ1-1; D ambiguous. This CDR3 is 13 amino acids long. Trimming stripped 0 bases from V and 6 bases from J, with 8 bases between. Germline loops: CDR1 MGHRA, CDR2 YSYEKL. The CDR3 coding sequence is TGCGCCAGCAGCCAAGAGTGGGAGGCTGAAGCTTTCTTT. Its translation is CASSQEWEAEAFF.

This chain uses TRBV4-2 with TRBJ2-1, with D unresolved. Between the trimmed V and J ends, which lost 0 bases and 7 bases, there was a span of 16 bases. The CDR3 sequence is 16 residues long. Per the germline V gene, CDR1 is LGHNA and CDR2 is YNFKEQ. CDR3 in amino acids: CASSQEGPPTRNEQFF. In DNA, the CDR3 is TGTGCCAGCAGCCAAGAGGGCCCTCCTACCCGGAATGAGCAGTTCTTC.

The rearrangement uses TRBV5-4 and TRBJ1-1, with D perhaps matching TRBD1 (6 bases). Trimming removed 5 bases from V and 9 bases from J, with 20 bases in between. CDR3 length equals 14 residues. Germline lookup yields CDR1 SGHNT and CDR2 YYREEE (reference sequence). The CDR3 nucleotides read TGTGCCAGCAGTTTGAGGGACATTCGGCAGAAAGCTTTCTTT. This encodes CASSLRDIRQKAFF.

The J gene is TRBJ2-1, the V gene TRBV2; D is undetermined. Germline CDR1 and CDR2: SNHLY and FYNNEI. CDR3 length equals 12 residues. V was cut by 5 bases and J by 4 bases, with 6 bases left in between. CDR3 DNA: TGTGCCAGCAGTTATAGGTACAATGAGCAGTTCTTC. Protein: CASSYRYNEQFF.

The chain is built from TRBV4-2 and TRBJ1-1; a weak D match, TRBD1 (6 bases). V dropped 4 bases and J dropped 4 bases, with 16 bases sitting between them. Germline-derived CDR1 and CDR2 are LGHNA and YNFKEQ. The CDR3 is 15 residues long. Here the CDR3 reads CASSPGRTVVTEAFF. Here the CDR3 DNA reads TGTGCCAGCAGCCCTGGGAGGACAGTCGTCACTGAAGCTTTCTTT.

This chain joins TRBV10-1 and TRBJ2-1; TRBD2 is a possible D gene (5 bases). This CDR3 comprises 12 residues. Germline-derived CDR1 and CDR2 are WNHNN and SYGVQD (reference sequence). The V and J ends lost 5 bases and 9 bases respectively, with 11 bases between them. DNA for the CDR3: TGCGCCAGCAGTACCGTCCGGGGTGAGCAGTTCTTC. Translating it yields CASSTVRGEQFF.

This CDR3 is CASTGTGAQYGYTF. CDR3 DNA sequence: TGTGCCAGTACGGGGACAGGGGCGCAATATGGCTACACCTTC. This rearrangement joins TRBV2 to TRBJ1-2, with TRBD1 matching 10 bases. Germline V gene data show CDR1 as SNHLY and CDR2 as FYNNEI. Losses at the gene ends were 9 bases for V and 5 bases for J; bases not matched to a gene: 9. The CDR3 totals 14 residues.

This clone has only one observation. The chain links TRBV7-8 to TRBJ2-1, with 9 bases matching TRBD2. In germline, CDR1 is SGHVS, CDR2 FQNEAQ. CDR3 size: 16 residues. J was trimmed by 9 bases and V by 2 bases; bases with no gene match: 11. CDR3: CASSLIRASGTGEQFF. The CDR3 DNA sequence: TGTGCCAGCAGCTTAATCAGGGCTAGCGGGACGGGTGAGCAGTTCTTC.

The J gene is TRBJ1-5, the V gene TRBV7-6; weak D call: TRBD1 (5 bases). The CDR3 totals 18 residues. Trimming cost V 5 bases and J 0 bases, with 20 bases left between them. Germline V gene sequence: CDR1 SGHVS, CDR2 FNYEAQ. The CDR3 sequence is CASSPGPLGPYSNQPQHF. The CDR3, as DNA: TGTGCCAGCAGCCCGGGACCTTTAGGGCCTTATAGCAATCAGCCCCAGCATTTT.

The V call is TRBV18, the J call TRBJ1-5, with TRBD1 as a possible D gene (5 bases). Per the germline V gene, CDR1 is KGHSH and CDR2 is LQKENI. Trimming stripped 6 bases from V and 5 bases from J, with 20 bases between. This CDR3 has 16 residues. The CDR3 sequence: CASSPGTPGNYQPQHF. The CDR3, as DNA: TGTGCCAGCTCTCCGGGGACTCCGGGCAACTATCAGCCCCAGCATTTT.

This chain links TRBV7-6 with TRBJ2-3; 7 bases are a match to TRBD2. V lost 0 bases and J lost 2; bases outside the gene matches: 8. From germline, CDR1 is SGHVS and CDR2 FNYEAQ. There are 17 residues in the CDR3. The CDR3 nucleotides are TGTGCCAGCAGCTTAGCCCCTAGCGGCCTTGCCACAGATACGCAGTATTTT. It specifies CASSLAPSGLATDTQYF.

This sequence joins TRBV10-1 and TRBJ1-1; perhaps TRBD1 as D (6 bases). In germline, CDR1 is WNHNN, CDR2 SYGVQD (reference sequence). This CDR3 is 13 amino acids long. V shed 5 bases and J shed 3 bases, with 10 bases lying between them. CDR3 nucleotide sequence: TGCGCCAGCAGTCTACAGGGTTACACTGAAGCTTTCTTT. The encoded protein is CASSLQGYTEAFF.

This chain's CDR3 is CASSLSILRDTQYF. CDR3 nucleotide sequence: TGTGCCAGCAGCTTGAGTATATTGAGGGATACGCAGTATTTT. The genes are TRBV11-2 and TRBJ2-3; the D is unclear. Germline V gene sequence: CDR1 SGHAT, CDR2 FQNNGV. V lost 3 bases and J lost 6, with 13 bases in between. The CDR3 loop spans 14 amino acids.